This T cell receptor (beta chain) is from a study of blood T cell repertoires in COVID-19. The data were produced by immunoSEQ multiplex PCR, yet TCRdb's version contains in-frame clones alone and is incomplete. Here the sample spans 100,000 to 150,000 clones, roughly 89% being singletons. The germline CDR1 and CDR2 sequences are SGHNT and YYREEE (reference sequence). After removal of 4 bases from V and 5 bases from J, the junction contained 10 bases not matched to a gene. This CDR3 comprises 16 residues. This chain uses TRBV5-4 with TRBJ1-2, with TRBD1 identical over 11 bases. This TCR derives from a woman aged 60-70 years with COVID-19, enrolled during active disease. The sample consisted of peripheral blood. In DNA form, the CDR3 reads TGTGCCAGCAGCCCGGACAGGGGGCGGACGAGGTATGGCTACACCTTC. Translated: CASSPDRGRTRYGYTF.